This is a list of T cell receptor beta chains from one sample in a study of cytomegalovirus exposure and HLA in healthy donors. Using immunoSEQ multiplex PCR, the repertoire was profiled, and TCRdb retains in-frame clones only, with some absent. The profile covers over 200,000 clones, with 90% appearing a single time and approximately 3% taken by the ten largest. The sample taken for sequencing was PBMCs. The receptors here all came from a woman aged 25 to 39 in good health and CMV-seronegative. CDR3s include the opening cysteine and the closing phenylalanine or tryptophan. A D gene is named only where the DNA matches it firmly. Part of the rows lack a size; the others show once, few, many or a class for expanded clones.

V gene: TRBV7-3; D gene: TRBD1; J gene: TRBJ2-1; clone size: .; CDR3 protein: CASSQSKWDRAHNEQFF; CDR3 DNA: TGTGCCAGCAGCCAGTCAAAGTGGGACAGGGCCCACAATGAGCAGTTCTTC
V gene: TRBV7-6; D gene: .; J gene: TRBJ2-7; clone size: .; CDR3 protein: CASSLAPPSHEQYF; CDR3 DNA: TGTGCCAGCAGCTTGGCCCCTCCATCCCACGAGCAGTACTTC
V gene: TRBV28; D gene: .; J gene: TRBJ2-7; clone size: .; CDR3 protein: CASQTYPSSYEQYF; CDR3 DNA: TGTGCCAGCCAGACCTATCCGAGCTCCTACGAGCAGTACTTC
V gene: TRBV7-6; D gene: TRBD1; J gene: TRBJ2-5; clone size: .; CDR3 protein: CASSPEIGQATQYF; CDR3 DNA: TGTGCCAGCAGCCCAGAAATCGGACAGGCAACCCAGTACTTC
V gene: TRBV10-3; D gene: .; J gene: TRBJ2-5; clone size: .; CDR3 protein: CASKHHSGGQETQYF; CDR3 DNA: TGTGCCAGCAAACACCACTCAGGGGGGCAAGAGACCCAGTACTTC
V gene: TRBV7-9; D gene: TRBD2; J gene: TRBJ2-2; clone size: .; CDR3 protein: CASSPPGTRNTGELFF; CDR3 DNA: TGTGCCAGCAGCCCACCCGGGACTAGAAACACCGGGGAGCTGTTTTTT
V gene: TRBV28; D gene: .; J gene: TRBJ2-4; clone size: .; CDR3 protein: CATAGPSRDIQYF; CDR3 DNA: TGTGCCACCGCCGGTCCTTCCCGCGACATTCAGTACTTC
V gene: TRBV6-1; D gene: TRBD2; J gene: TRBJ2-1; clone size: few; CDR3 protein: CASRWALAGNEQFF; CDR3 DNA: TGTGCCAGCAGGTGGGCCCTAGCGGGAAATGAGCAGTTCTTC
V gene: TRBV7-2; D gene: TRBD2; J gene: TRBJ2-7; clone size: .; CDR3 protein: CASSLAPPRTSGSSEQYF; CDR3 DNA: TGTGCCAGCAGCTTAGCGCCCCCTCGGACTAGCGGGAGCTCCGAGCAGTACTTC
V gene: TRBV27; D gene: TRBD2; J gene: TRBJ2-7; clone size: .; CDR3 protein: CASSFGLAKSYEQYF; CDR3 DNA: TGTGCCAGCAGTTTTGGACTAGCGAAGTCCTACGAGCAGTACTTC
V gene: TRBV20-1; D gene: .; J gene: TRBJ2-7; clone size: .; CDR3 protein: CSARGYEQYF; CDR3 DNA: TGCAGTGCTAGGGGCTACGAGCAGTACTTC
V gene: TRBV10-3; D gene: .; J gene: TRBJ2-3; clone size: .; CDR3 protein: CAISEGDDGDTQYF; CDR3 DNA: TGTGCCATCAGTGAGGGAGACGATGGAGATACGCAGTATTTT
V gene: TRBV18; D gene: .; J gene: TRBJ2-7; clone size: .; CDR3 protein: CASSLLQERYEQYF; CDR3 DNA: TGTGCCAGCTCACTCCTACAGGAGCGCTACGAGCAGTACTTC
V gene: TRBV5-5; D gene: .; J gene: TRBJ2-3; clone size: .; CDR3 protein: CASSLGDSSVDTQYF; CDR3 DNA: TGTGCCAGCAGCTTGGGGGACTCCTCCGTAGATACGCAGTATTTT
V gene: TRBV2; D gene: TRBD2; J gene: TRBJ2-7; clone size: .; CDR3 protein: CASRVGLDYEQYF; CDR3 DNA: TGTGCCAGCAGGGTGGGACTAGACTACGAGCAGTACTTC
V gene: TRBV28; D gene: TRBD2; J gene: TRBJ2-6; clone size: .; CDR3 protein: CASSTGLVSAGANVLTF; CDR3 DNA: TGTGCCAGCAGTACCGGACTAGTATCCGCTGGGGCCAACGTCCTGACTTTC
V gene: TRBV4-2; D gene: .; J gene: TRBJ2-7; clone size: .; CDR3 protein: CASSQDPGPYEQYF; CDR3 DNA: TGTGCCAGCAGCCAAGATCCAGGGCCCTACGAGCAGTACTTC
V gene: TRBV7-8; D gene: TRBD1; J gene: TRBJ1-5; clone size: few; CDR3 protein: CASSPGRQGLVRQPQHF; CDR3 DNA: TGTGCCAGCAGCCCAGGTAGACAGGGGTTGGTAAGACAGCCCCAGCATTTT
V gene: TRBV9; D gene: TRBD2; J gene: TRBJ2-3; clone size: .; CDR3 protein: CASSVGNGRAGADTQYF; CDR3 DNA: TGTGCCAGCAGCGTAGGAAACGGGAGGGCCGGGGCGGATACGCAGTATTTT
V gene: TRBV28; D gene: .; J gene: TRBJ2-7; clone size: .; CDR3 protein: CASSRSNTYEQYF; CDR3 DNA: TGTGCCAGCAGCCGGAGTAATACCTACGAGCAGTACTTC
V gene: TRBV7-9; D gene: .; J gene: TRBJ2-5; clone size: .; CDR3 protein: CASSLGLRQETQYF; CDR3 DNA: TGTGCCAGCAGCTTAGGGCTACGGCAAGAGACCCAGTACTTC
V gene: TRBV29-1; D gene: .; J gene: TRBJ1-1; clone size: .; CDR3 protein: CSVLQNTEAFF; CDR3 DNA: TGCAGCGTACTACAGAACACTGAAGCTTTCTTT
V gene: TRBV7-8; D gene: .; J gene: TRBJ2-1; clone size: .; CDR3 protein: CASSLYEGASDEQFF; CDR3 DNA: TGTGCCAGCAGCTTATATGAGGGAGCGTCCGATGAGCAGTTCTTC
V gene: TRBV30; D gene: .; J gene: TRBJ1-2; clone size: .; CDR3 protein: CAWSAAGAYGYTF; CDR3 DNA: TGTGCCTGGAGTGCCGCCGGGGCGTATGGCTACACCTTC
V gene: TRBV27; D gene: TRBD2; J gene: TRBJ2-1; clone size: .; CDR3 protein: CASSLMGLAGGPGNEQFF; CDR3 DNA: TGTGCCAGCAGTTTAATGGGACTAGCGGGAGGGCCGGGCAATGAGCAGTTCTTC
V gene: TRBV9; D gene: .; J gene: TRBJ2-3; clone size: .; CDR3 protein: CASSVGAGGTTDTQYF; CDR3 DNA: TGTGCCAGCAGCGTAGGGGCGGGCGGGACGACAGATACGCAGTATTTT
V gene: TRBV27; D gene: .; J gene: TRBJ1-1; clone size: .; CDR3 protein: CASSLWRNSNTEAFF; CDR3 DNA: TGTGCCAGCAGTTTATGGAGGAACTCGAACACTGAAGCTTTCTTT
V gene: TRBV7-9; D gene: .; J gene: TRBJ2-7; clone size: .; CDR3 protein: CASSFEPRSSSYEQYF; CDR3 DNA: TGTGCCAGCAGCTTCGAGCCTCGGTCGAGCTCCTACGAGCAGTACTTC
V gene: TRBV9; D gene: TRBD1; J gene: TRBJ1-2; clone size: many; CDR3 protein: CASSVAGQGYGYTF; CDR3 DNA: TGTGCCAGCAGCGTAGCGGGACAGGGGTATGGCTACACCTTC
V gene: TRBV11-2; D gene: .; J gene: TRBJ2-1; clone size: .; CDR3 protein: CASSLFKAAYNEQFF; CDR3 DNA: TGTGCCAGCAGCTTATTTAAAGCTGCTTACAATGAGCAGTTCTTC
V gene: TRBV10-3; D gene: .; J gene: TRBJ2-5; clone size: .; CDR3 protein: CAIREGETQYF; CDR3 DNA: TGTGCCATCAGGGAGGGAGAGACCCAGTACTTC
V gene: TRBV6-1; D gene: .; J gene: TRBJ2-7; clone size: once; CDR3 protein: CASSEPPVLGQYF; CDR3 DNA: TGTGCCAGCAGTGAACCGCCGGTTCTCGGGCAGTACTTC
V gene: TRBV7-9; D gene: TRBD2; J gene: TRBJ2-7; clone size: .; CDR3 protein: CASSSGLGYEQYF; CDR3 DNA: TGTGCCAGCAGCTCAGGACTAGGCTACGAGCAGTACTTC
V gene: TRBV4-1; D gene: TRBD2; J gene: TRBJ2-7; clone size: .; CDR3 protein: CASSQGLAGIYEQYF; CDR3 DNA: TGCGCCAGCAGCCAAGGACTAGCGGGAATCTACGAGCAGTACTTC
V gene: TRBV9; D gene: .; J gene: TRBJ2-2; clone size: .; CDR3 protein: CASSVGPSTTGELFF; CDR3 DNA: TGTGCCAGCAGCGTTGGCCCCTCAACTACCGGGGAGCTGTTTTTT
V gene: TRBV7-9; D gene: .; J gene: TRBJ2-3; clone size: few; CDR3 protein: CASSLAEATQYF; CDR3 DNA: TGTGCCAGCAGCTTAGCAGAAGCTACGCAGTATTTT
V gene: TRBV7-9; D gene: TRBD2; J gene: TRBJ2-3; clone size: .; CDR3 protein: CASSLASGGSTDTQYF; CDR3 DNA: TGTGCCAGCAGCTTAGCTAGCGGGGGAAGCACAGATACGCAGTATTTT
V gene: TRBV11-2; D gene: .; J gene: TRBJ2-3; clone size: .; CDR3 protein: CASSSRGGVTDTQYF; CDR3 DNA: TGTGCCAGCAGCTCCAGGGGTGGTGTCACAGATACGCAGTATTTT
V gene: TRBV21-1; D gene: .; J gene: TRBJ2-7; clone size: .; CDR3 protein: CASSLAPRGF; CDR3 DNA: TGTGCCAGCAGCTTGGCGCCTCGGGGCTTC
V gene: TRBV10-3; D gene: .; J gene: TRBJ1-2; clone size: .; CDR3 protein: CAISESGGLDGYTF; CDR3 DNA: TGTGCCATCAGTGAGTCTGGGGGGCTGGATGGCTACACCTTC
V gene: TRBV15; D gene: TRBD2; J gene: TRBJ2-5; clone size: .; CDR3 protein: CATSRTSGRPQETQYF; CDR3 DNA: TGTGCCACCAGCAGGACTAGCGGGAGGCCCCAAGAGACCCAGTACTTC
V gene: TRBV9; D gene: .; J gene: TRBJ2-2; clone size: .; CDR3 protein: CASSVGGTGSGELFF; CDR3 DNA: TGTGCCAGCAGCGTAGGCGGGACTGGGTCCGGGGAGCTGTTTTTT
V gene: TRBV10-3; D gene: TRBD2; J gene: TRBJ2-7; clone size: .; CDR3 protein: CATASGLPYEQYF; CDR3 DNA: TGTGCCACAGCTAGCGGACTCCCCTACGAGCAGTACTTC
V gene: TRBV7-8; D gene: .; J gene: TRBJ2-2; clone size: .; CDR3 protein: CASSLVANTGELFF; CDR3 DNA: TGTGCCAGCAGCTTAGTTGCGAACACCGGGGAGCTGTTTTTT
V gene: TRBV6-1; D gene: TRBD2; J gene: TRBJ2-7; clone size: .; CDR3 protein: CASSKRTSGSLEQYF; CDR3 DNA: TGTGCCAGCAGTAAACGGACTAGCGGGAGCCTGGAGCAGTACTTC
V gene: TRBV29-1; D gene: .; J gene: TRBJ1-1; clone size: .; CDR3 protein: CSVRSGARAFF; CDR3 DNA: TGCAGCGTTCGATCAGGGGCGCGGGCTTTCTTT
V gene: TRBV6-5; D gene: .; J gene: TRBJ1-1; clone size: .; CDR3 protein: CASSRTWEGDTEAFF; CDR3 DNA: TGTGCCAGCAGCAGGACCTGGGAGGGTGACACTGAAGCTTTCTTT
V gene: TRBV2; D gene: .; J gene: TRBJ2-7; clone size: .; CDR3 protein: CASTESHPHRGSPYEQYF; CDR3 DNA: TGTGCCAGCACCGAGTCCCACCCTCATCGGGGGAGTCCCTACGAGCAGTACTTC
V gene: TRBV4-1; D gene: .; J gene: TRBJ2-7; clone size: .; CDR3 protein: CASSQDPTSGEQYF; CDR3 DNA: TGCGCCAGCAGCCAAGATCCGACATCCGGCGAGCAGTACTTC
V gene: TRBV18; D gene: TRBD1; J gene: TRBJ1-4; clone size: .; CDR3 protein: CASSPGQGNEKLFF; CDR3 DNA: TGTGCCAGCTCTCCGGGACAGGGTAATGAAAAACTGTTTTTT
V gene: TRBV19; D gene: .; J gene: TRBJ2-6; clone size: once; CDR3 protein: CASRTPTGANVLTF; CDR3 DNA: TGTGCCAGTAGAACCCCCACTGGGGCCAACGTCCTGACTTTC
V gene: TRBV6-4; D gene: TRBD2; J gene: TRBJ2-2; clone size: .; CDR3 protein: CASSGLAGERELFF; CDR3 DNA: TGTGCCAGCAGTGGACTAGCGGGAGAAAGGGAGCTGTTTTTT
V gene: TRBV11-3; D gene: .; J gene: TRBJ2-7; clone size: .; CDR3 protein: CASSNAYEQYF; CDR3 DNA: TGTGCCAGCAGCAATGCCTACGAGCAGTACTTC
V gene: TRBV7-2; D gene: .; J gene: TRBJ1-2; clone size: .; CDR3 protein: CASSSQTGPPGGYTF; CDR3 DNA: TGTGCCAGCAGTTCTCAAACAGGCCCCCCGGGAGGCTACACCTTC